This entry describes one T cell receptor beta chain. Both TCRalpha and TCRbeta chains were reverse transcribed with V-gene-specific primers. The authors amplified TCRs for about 20 PCR cycles with a constant-region primer and a V-primer adapter. Isolated mRNA underwent amplification via in vitro transcription. TCRdb redid the calling of the reads with MiXCR, one entry per CDR3 protein. The table has more than 70,000 distinct CDR3 sequences, less than 25% seen once. Time point defined: after trial treatment. Treatment noted: LDRT plus nivolumab, ipilimumab, low-dose cyclophosphamide and aspirin (RACIN trial). The donors, trial participants, received nivolumab, ipilimumab, aspirin, low-dose cyclophosphamide and low-dose radiotherapy. Each patient who was eligible had an advanced solid tumor with no tumor-infiltrating lymphocytes. Germline CDR1 SGHRS, CDR2 YFSETQ. V was cut by 1 base and J by 3 bases, with 14 bases left in between. CDR3 length: 15 residues.

This sample is part of a study of low-dose radiotherapy and immunotherapy resistance in tumors. Across the study: Daily oral aspirin at 300 mg began on cycle 1 day 1 and lasted four cycles.

The TCR originated in a female donor with ovarian cancer. The sequencing here drew on PBMCs, taken after low-dose radiotherapy plus immunotherapy. The chain employs TRBV5-1 and TRBJ2-7; unclear D gene. CDR3 bases: TGCGCCAGCAGCTTGACCACGGGTCCTTACTACGAGCAGTACTTC. Translating it yields CASSLTTGPYYEQYF.